The 27 T cell receptor beta chains in this list originate from one sample, sequenced in a study of blood T cell repertoires in COVID-19. TCRdb's copy holds only in-frame clones and misses some; the assay was immunoSEQ multiplex PCR. Among 150,000 to 160,000 clones, less than 95% were seen once, and the ten largest hold around 0.55%. Sample: peripheral blood. The receptors stem from a man aged 45-65 years with acute or convalescent COVID-19.

This clone was seen a single time. V is TRBV15 and J is TRBJ1-4, with 10 positions matching TRBD1. V was pared by 7 bases and J by 8 bases, with 4 bases of the junction left unmatched. CDR3 size: 13 residues. Germline assignment: CDR1 LNHNV and CDR2 YYDKDF (reference sequence). CDR3: CATMDRGREKLFF. CDR3 DNA sequence: TGTGCCACCATGGACAGGGGGAGGGAAAAACTGTTTTTT.

The V call is TRBV28, the J call TRBJ1-1; 11 bases match TRBD1. CDR1 MDHEN and CDR2 SYDVKM come from the germline V gene. The junction had 5 bases not matched to a gene; V was cut back by 4 bases and J by 4 bases. The CDR3 runs to 15 residues. This chain's CDR3 is CASSSMGQGGTEAFF. In DNA form, the CDR3 reads TGTGCCAGCAGTTCGATGGGACAGGGGGGCACTGAAGCTTTCTTT.

The V gene is TRBV5-5, the J gene TRBJ2-7; 9 nucleotides match TRBD1. The germline V gene has CDR1 SGHKS and CDR2 YYEKEE (reference sequence). With V trimmed by 5 bases and J by 6 bases, 9 bases remained unmatched. CDR3 size: 14 residues. The CDR3 spells CASRLRDRVSEQYF. As DNA, the CDR3 is TGTGCCAGCAGGCTCCGGGACAGGGTTAGCGAGCAGTACTTC.

The chain has TRBV10-1 and TRBJ1-1; D is perhaps TRBD1 (6 bases). V was trimmed by 11 bases and J by 1 base, leaving 14 bases between them. Germline V lookup: CDR1 WNHNN, CDR2 SYGVQD (reference sequence). The CDR3 has 13 amino acids. The CDR3 region has the DNA TGCGCCGGACACAGGGTACGGAACACTGAAGCTTTCTTT. Encoded protein: CAGHRVRNTEAFF.

The CDR3 sequence is CASKEAGNEQYF. CDR3 nucleotides: TGTGCCAGCAAGGAGGCGGGTAACGAGCAGTACTTC. The chain joins TRBV27 to TRBJ2-7, with a weak D call TRBD2 (5 bases). CDR1 and CDR2 from the germline V gene are MNHEY and SMNVEV (reference sequence). Trimming took 7 bases from V and 5 from J, leaving 12 bases between them. The CDR3 runs 12 residues.

This clone was observed a few times. The genes are TRBV4-2 and TRBJ2-2; 12 nucleotides line up with TRBD1. Trimming cost V 4 bases and J 6 bases; bases outside gene matches: 6. This CDR3 comprises 16 residues. CDR1 and CDR2 (germline): LGHNA, YNFKEQ. The CDR3 coding sequence is TGTGCCAGCAGCCGCCAAGGGACAGGGGGCGCCGGGGAGCTGTTTTTT. Translating it yields CASSRQGTGGAGELFF.

The rearrangement links TRBV19 to TRBJ1-5; 12 bases agree with TRBD1. V was pared by 3 bases and J by 6 bases, with 18 bases of the junction left unmatched. The germline V gene encodes CDR1 LNHDA and CDR2 SQIVND (reference sequence). CDR3 size: 20 residues. The CDR3 here is CASSIGPSGQGASGFQPQHF. In nucleotides, the CDR3 is TGTGCCAGTAGTATTGGACCCTCGGGACAGGGGGCGTCGGGGTTTCAGCCCCAGCATTTT. The whole variable domain, filled in from reference TRBV19 and TRBJ1-5, reads DGGITQSPKYLFRKEGQNVTLSCEQNLNHDAMYWYRQDPGQGLRLIYYSQIVNDFQKGDIAEGYSVSREKKESFPLTVTSAQKNPTAFYLCASSIGPSGQGASGFQPQHFGDGTRLSIL.

This clone was seen a handful of times. V and J are TRBV28 and TRBJ2-7; D possibly corresponds to TRBD1 (6 bases). Between the trimmed V and J ends, which lost 8 bases and 3 bases, there was a span of 20 bases. Germline V gives CDR1 MDHEN, CDR2 SYDVKM. The CDR3 sequence is 15 residues long. CDR3 in amino acids: CASVALSGQYYEQYF. The DNA for the CDR3 is TGTGCCAGCGTCGCACTTTCCGGACAGTACTACGAGCAGTACTTC.

The rearrangement links TRBV7-2 to TRBJ2-4; TRBD1 agrees at 8 bases. CDR1 and CDR2 (germline): SGHTA, FQGNSA. The CDR3 runs 17 residues. V shed 3 bases, J shed 0 bases, and the junction held 7 bases outside the gene matches. CDR3 sequence reads: CASSFFPGQVAKNIQYF. The CDR3 DNA sequence: TGTGCCAGCAGCTTCTTCCCGGGACAGGTAGCCAAAAACATTCAGTACTTC.

A few counts support this clone. The J gene is TRBJ1-4, the V gene TRBV2; D is uncertain. Germline values: CDR1 SNHLY, CDR2 FYNNEI. Between the trimmed V and J ends, which lost 3 bases and 14 bases, there was a span of 16 bases. There are 13 residues in the CDR3. The CDR3 here is CASSESWTSQLFF. The CDR3 DNA follows: TGTGCCAGCAGTGAGAGTTGGACTTCCCAGCTGTTTTTT.

This clone was seen just once. V and J are TRBV19 and TRBJ1-1, with a tentative D call TRBD1 (5 bases). Trimming took 7 bases from V and 0 from J, leaving 9 bases between them. Germline assignment: CDR1 LNHDA and CDR2 SQIVND (reference sequence). The CDR3 totals 13 residues. In DNA, the CDR3 is TGTGCCAGTATGGGGCCAATGAACACTGAAGCTTTCTTT. Translation gives CASMGPMNTEAFF.

The CDR3 DNA sequence: TGTGCCAGCAGCAGCGGGACTCCCAAGGGCTACACCTTC. This translates into CASSSGTPKGYTF. The chain has TRBV6-6 and TRBJ1-2; possibly TRBD1 for D (5 bases). Per germline, CDR1 MNHNY and CDR2 SVGAGI (reference sequence). Trimming stripped 6 bases from V and 8 bases from J, with 16 bases between. The CDR3 contains 13 residues.

V usage is TRBV19 and J usage is TRBJ1-6; 9 bases match TRBD1. This CDR3 is 14 amino acids long. The junction had 7 bases not matched to a gene; V was cut back by 6 bases and J by 10 bases. The germline V gene encodes CDR1 LNHDA and CDR2 SQIVND (reference sequence). The CDR3: CASRTGQGSSPLHF. The CDR3, as DNA: TGTGCCAGTAGGACGGGACAGGGATCCTCACCCCTCCACTTT.

The chain couples TRBV12-3 or TRBV12-4 to TRBJ2-3, with unresolved D. The CDR3 runs to 11 residues. V lost 6 bases to trimming and J lost 8 bases, with 9 bases between them. In DNA, the CDR3 is TGTGCCAGCAGCCTCCTCGGTACGCAGTATTTT. Translated: CASSLLGTQYF.

The chain carries TRBV7-6 and TRBJ2-3; 11 bases map to TRBD2. CDR3 length equals 15 residues. Germline values: CDR1 SGHVS, CDR2 FNYEAQ. The trim removed 5 bases at V and 3 bases at J, leaving 4 bases unmatched. Here the CDR3 DNA reads TGTGCCAGCAGCCCTTGGACTAGCGGGACAGATACGCAGTATTTT. It translates to CASSPWTSGTDTQYF.

The chain couples TRBV6-5 to TRBJ2-1, with 7 bases fitting TRBD1. V shed 5 bases, J shed 5 bases, and the junction held 6 bases outside the gene matches. In germline, CDR1 is MNHEY, CDR2 SVGAGI. CDR3 size: 14 residues. This chain's CDR3 is CASSPNDRDNEQFF. In nucleotides, the CDR3 is TGTGCCAGCAGTCCGAACGACAGGGACAATGAGCAGTTCTTC.

This chain links TRBV5-5 with TRBJ1-5; 8 bases are shared with TRBD1. Per germline, CDR1 SGHKS and CDR2 YYEKEE (reference sequence). The CDR3 extends over 17 amino acids. V shed 0 bases and J 4 bases; nucleotides not matched to a gene: 9. CDR3 nucleotides: TGTGCCAGCAGCTTGGGGGCAGGGGGCTTAGCGAATCAGCCCCAGCATTTT. The encoded protein is CASSLGAGGLANQPQHF.

The CDR3 here is CSASSGGQDTQYF. In nucleotides, the CDR3 is TGCAGCGCATCCAGCGGGGGGCAAGATACGCAGTATTTT. The rearrangement joins TRBV29-1 to TRBJ2-3, with TRBD2 matching over 9 bases. The germline V gene has CDR1 SQVTM and CDR2 ANQGSEA. V dropped 7 bases and J dropped 5; count of bases not matched to a gene: 7. The CDR3 runs 13 residues.

In nucleotides, the CDR3 is TGTGCCAGCTCACCCCCGGGGGGGACCGGGAATGAGCAGTTCTTC. Residues: CASSPPGGTGNEQFF. This rearrangement joins TRBV18 to TRBJ2-1; 8 bases match TRBD2. The length of the CDR3 is 15 residues. Germline V gene sequence: CDR1 KGHSH, CDR2 LQKENI. V was pared by 3 bases and J by 7 bases, with 8 bases of the junction left unmatched. Variable domain in full (rest from reference TRBV18 and TRBJ2-1): NAGVMQNPRHLVRRRGQEARLRCSPMKGHSHVYWYRQLPEEGLKFMVYLQKENIIDESGMPKERFSAEFPKEGPSILRIQQVVRGDSAAYFCASSPPGGTGNEQFFGPGTRLTVL.

V usage is TRBV18 and J usage is TRBJ1-5; D gene unclear. Trimming pared 5 bases from V and 3 bases from J, leaving 17 bases between. The CDR3 is made up of 16 amino acids. The V gene's germline CDR1 is KGHSH and CDR2 LQKENI. The CDR3 region is CASSSTHGRVNQPQHF. CDR3 bases: TGTGCCAGCTCATCAACACATGGGCGGGTCAATCAGCCCCAGCATTTT.

This chain links TRBV4-3 with TRBJ2-4; 7 bases align to TRBD2. CDR1 and CDR2 (germline): LGHNA, YSLEER. The CDR3 has 14 residues. With 3 bases clipped from V and 9 bases from J, the junction kept 8 bases outside the gene matches. CDR3 bases: TGCGCCAGCAGCCAGGAAATCGGGGAGGGCATTCAGTACTTC. It is translated as CASSQEIGEGIQYF.

V gene TRBV6-2 or TRBV6-3 combines with J gene TRBJ2-5; 12 bases fit TRBD2. The length of the CDR3 is 18 residues. The V and J ends lost 0 bases and 1 base, in that order; junction bases with no gene match: 6. Per the germline V gene, CDR1 is MNHEY and CDR2 is SVGEGT. The DNA for the CDR3 is TGTGCCAGCAGTTACTCCTGGACTAGCGGGGATCTCCAAGAGACCCAGTACTTC. Translated: CASSYSWTSGDLQETQYF.

This sequence joins TRBV7-6 and TRBJ1-1, with TRBD1 identical over 9 bases. Looked up from germline, CDR1 is SGHVS and CDR2 is FNYEAQ. CDR3 length equals 15 residues. V lost 2 bases, J lost 4 bases, and 5 bases stayed unmatched. CDR3 protein: CASSLQGQGVTEAFF. DNA for the CDR3: TGTGCCAGCAGCTTACAGGGACAGGGAGTCACTGAAGCTTTCTTT.

This rearrangement joins TRBV27 to TRBJ1-6; 7 bases match TRBD1. The junction had 17 bases not matched to a gene; V was cut back by 4 bases and J by 8 bases. The CDR3 is 18 residues long. The germline V gene has CDR1 MNHEY and CDR2 SMNVEV (reference sequence). The CDR3 spells CASSSRDSGQGFDSPLHF. The CDR3 DNA is TGTGCCAGCAGTTCACGGGACAGCGGCCAAGGGTTCGATTCACCCCTCCACTTT.

This chain uses TRBV7-8 with TRBJ2-5; TRBD2 matches 8 bases. Germline-derived CDR1 and CDR2 are SGHVS and FQNEAQ. Trimming removed 5 bases from V and 5 bases from J; junction bases left unmatched: 7. The CDR3 spans 14 residues. In nucleotides, the CDR3 is TGTGCCAGCAGCCCCACGGGAGGGATGGAGACCCAGTACTTC. This codes for CASSPTGGMETQYF.

Here the CDR3 DNA reads TGTGCCAGCAGCGGTAGCGGTGCTAGCACAGATACGCAGTATTTT. This sequence encodes CASSGSGASTDTQYF. This chain connects TRBV7-2 to TRBJ2-3, with D perhaps matching TRBD2 (6 bases). V shed 5 bases and J shed 0 bases, with 12 bases lying between them. CDR3 length: 15 residues. Per germline, CDR1 SGHTA and CDR2 FQGNSA.

The CDR3 DNA reads as TGTGCCAGCAGCTTAGGTGCGGGACAGGGACCGTACGAGCAGTACGTC. Amino acid sequence: CASSLGAGQGPYEQYV. The rearrangement joins TRBV7-8 to TRBJ2-7; TRBD1 matches 9 bases. Germline V CDR1 and CDR2: SGHVS, FQNEAQ. This CDR3 comprises 16 residues. V trimming: 1 base; J trimming: 4 bases; junction bases outside the gene matches: 8.